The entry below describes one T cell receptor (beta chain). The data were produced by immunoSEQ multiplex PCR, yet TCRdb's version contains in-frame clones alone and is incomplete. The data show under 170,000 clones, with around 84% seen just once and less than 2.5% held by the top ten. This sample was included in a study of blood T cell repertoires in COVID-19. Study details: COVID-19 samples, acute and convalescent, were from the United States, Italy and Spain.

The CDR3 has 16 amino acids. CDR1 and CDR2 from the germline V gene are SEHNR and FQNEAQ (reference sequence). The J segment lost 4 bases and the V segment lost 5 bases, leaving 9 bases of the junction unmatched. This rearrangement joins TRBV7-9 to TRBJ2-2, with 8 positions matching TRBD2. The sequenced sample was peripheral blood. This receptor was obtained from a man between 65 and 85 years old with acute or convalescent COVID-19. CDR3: CASSPAGVSPTGELFF. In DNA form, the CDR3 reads TGTGCCAGCAGCCCAGCGGGGGTCAGTCCCACCGGGGAGCTGTTTTTT. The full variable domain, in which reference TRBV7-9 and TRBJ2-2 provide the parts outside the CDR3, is DTGVSQNPRHKITKRGQNVTFRCDPISEHNRLYWYRQTLGQGPEFLTYFQNEAQLEKSRLLSDRFSAERPKGSFSTLEIQRTEQGDSAMYLCASSPAGVSPTGELFFGEGSRLTVL.